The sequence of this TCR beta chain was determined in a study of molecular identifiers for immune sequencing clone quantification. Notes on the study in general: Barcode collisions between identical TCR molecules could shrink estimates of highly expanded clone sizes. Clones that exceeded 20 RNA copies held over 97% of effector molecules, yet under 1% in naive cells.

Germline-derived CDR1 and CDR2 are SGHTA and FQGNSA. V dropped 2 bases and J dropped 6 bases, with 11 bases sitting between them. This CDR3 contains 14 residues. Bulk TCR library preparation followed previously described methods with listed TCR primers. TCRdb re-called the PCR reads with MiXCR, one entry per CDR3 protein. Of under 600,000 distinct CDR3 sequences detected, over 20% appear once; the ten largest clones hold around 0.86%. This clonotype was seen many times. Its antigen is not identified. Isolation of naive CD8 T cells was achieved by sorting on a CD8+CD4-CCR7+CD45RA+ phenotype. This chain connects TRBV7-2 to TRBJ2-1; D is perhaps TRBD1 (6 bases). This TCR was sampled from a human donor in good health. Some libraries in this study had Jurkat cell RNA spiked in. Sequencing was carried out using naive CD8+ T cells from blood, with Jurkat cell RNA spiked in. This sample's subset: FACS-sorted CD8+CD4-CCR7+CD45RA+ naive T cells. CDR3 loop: CASSLLGGPNEQFF. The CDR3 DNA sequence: TGTGCCAGCAGCTTATTAGGGGGACCCAATGAGCAGTTCTTC. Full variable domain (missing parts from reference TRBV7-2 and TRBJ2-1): GAGVSQSPSNKVTEKGKDVELRCDPISGHTALYWYRQSLGQGLEFLIYFQGNSAPDKSGLPSDRFSAERTGGSVSTLTIQRTQQEDSAVYLCASSLLGGPNEQFFGPGTRLTVL.